Below are 19 T cell receptor beta chains sequenced from a single sample in a study of glioma-infiltrating T cells (dated by TCRdb to 2016 to 2017). TCRdb shows the sequencer as Illumina MiSeq. TCR alpha and beta CDR3 regions were amplified with the iRepertoire nested amplicon-rescue multiplex PCR (arm-PCR) platform from RNA. In TCRdb, the public reads were trimmed at Q25 with fastp and aligned with MiXCR, with productive beta chains retained. When rows share a CDR3 protein, they turn into one entry using the most common DNA and genes. The sample records 300,000 to 450,000 distinct CDR3 sequences, approximately 42% of which are singletons. Around 13% of the sample comes from the top ten. Source material: glioma tissue, nonneoplastic brain tissue, or PBMCs (not recorded which). All receptors come from a human donor with low-grade glioma or glioblastoma, undergoing nonglioma brain surgery, or in good health (not recorded which).

This clonotype came up many times. V and J are TRBV15 and TRBJ2-5; the D gene could be TRBD1 or TRBD2 (5 bases each). Germline values: CDR1 LNHNV, CDR2 YYDKDF (reference sequence). V lost 5 bases to trimming and J lost 5 bases, with 12 bases between them. This CDR3 region has 13 residues. CDR3 DNA: TGTGCCACCAGCGGAGGACATCGGGAGACCCAGTACTTC. It specifies CATSGGHRETQYF. The entire variable domain, with the rest obtained from reference TRBV15 and TRBJ2-5, is as follows: DAMVIQNPRYQVTQFGKPVTLSCSQTLNHNVMYWYQQKSSQAPKLLFHYYDKDFNNEADTPDNFQSRRPNTSFCFLDIRSPGLGDTAMYLCATSGGHRETQYFGPGTRLLVL.

The chain recombines TRBV28 with TRBJ2-1; D may be TRBD2 (7 bases). CDR1 is MDHEN, CDR2 SYDVKM, per germline. CDR3 length equals 14 residues. CDR3 sequence reads: CAAKGGERVNEQFF. CDR3 sequence (DNA): TGTGCGGCCAAGGGGGGGGAGAGGGTGAATGAGCAGTTCTTC. The full variable domain, with the rest looked up from reference TRBV28 and TRBJ2-1, is DVKVTQSSRYLVKRTGEKVFLECVQDMDHENMFWYRQDPGLGLRLIYFSYDVKMKEKGDIPEGYSVSREKKERFSLILESASTNQTSMYLCAAKGGERVNEQFFGPGTRLTVL.

This clonotype was observed a few times. The V gene is TRBV28, the J gene TRBJ1-4, with D unclear. The germline CDR1 and CDR2 sequences are MDHEN and SYDVKM. V dropped 8 bases and J dropped 8 bases, with 6 bases sitting between them. The CDR3 consists of 10 residues. The CDR3 coding sequence is TGTGCCAGCTACCGGGAAAAACTGTTTTTT. Protein: CASYREKLFF.

This chain connects TRBV15 to TRBJ2-6; TRBD2 is a possible D gene (5 bases). This CDR3 spans 16 amino acids. Per germline, CDR1 LNHNV and CDR2 YYDKDF (reference sequence). Trimming cost V 3 bases and J 2 bases, with 11 bases left between them. The DNA of the CDR3 is TGTGCCACCAGCAGTAGGGAGAGGGCTGGGGCCAACGTCCTGACTTTC. This codes for CATSSRERAGANVLTF.

This clonotype was observed a handful of times. V and J are TRBV28 and TRBJ2-7; perhaps TRBD1 as D (5 bases). Germline lookup yields CDR1 MDHEN and CDR2 SYDVKM. Trimming took 6 bases from V and 2 from J, leaving 8 bases between them. The CDR3 has 12 residues. The CDR3 DNA follows: TGTGCCAGCAGCTCGGACACCTACGAGCAGTACTTC. It specifies CASSSDTYEQYF.

This clonotype appeared a few times. The chain recombines TRBV20-1 with TRBJ1-5; 9 positions match TRBD1. Germline assignment: CDR1 DFQATT and CDR2 SNEGSKA (reference sequence). Losses at the gene ends were 1 base for V and 5 bases for J; bases not matched to a gene: 3. CDR3 length equals 14 residues. This chain's CDR3 is CSARGDRDHQPQHF. DNA for the CDR3: TGCAGTGCTAGAGGGGACAGGGACCATCAGCCCCAGCATTTT.

This clonotype was seen only a few times. V usage is TRBV4-2 and J usage is TRBJ2-1; D is perhaps TRBD1 (6 bases). Trimming pared 0 bases from V and 3 bases from J, leaving 12 bases between. CDR3 length equals 16 residues. Per germline, CDR1 LGHNA and CDR2 YNFKEQ. CDR3 sequence reads: CASSQDFQGLYNEQFF. The CDR3 region has the DNA TGTGCCAGCAGCCAAGATTTCCAGGGGCTCTACAATGAGCAGTTCTTC.

Notes on this clonotype: Germline and junction disagree at one end, which may indicate a read error. The chain recombines TRBV7-9 with TRBJ1-1; D gene uncertain. Germline CDR1 SEHNR, CDR2 FQNEAQ (reference sequence). The length of the CDR3 is 14 residues. DNA of the CDR3: TGTGCCAGCAGCTTAGCCAGGTCGAACACTGATGCTTTCTTT. Translated, it gives CASSLARSNTDAFF.

V is TRBV19 and J is TRBJ1-5; unclear D gene. CDR1 is LNHDA and CDR2 is SQIVND in the germline V gene (reference sequence). Trimming took 6 bases from V and 0 from J, leaving 12 bases between them. The CDR3 is 15 residues long. CDR3 nucleotide sequence: TGTGCCAGTAGCCCCGGGCAGGCTAGCAATCAGCCCCAGCATTTT. Encoded protein: CASSPGQASNQPQHF.

There are many counts of this clonotype. The rearrangement links TRBV27 to TRBJ2-7; unclear D gene. Per the germline V gene, CDR1 is MNHEY and CDR2 is SMNVEV (reference sequence). This CDR3 is built from 10 residues. The V end lost 7 bases, the J end lost 2 bases, and 3 bases lay between the germline ends. CDR3 DNA: TGTGCCAGCACAACCTACGAGCAGTACTTC. Translating it yields CASTTYEQYF.

Worth noting for this clonotype: This clone may be a read error of a much larger clone one base away. V usage is TRBV20-1 and J usage is TRBJ2-7; a possible D gene is TRBD1 (6 bases). Trimming removed 2 bases from V and 2 bases from J, with 16 bases in between. Germline V gene lookup returns CDR1 DFQATT and CDR2 SNEGSKA (reference sequence). The CDR3 totals 15 residues. Here the CDR3 reads CSARSSRDITYEQYF. DNA of the CDR3: TGCAGTGCTAGATCCTCCCGGGACATCACCTACGAGCAGTACTTC.

Concerning this clonotype: Being one base from a much bigger clone, this may be a read error. The gene calls are TRBV28 and TRBJ2-1; D possibly corresponds to TRBD2 (5 bases). The CDR3 is 16 residues long. Germline loops: CDR1 MDHEN, CDR2 SYDVKM. CDR3 residues: CASSLLLRAGPNEQSF. The CDR3 DNA reads as TGTGCCAGCAGTTTATTGTTGAGGGCCGGCCCCAATGAGCAGTCCTTC.

The V and J genes are TRBV4-2 and TRBJ2-4, with 7 bases identical to TRBD2. Germline V lookup: CDR1 LGHNA, CDR2 YNFKEQ. This CDR3 spans 18 amino acids. V was clipped by 2 bases and J by 6 bases; unmatched bases: 16. CDR3 sequence: CASSQLPSRGGIVNIQYF. In DNA form, the CDR3 reads TGTGCCAGCAGCCAATTACCCAGCCGGGGAGGGATCGTAAACATTCAGTACTTC.

J is TRBJ2-7 and V is TRBV28, with a weak D call TRBD2 (5 bases). The ends were cut back, 8 bases at V and 3 bases at J, with 17 bases in the middle. The CDR3 covers 14 residues. Germline CDR1 and CDR2: MDHEN and SYDVKM. DNA for the CDR3: TGTGCCAGCGGATCAGGAGGTTGGGGCTACGAGCAGTACTTC. This gives the protein CASGSGGWGYEQYF.

This clonotype has only a few counts. The rearrangement links TRBV7-9 to TRBJ1-2; D is perhaps TRBD1 (5 bases). Per the germline V gene, CDR1 is SEHNR and CDR2 is FQNEAQ (reference sequence). This CDR3 region has 13 residues. V lost 5 bases to trimming and J lost 9 bases, with 16 bases between them. CDR3 nucleotides: TGTGCCAGCAGCAGTGACAGATATGAAAGCTACACCTTC. Its translation is CASSSDRYESYTF.

V and J are TRBV12-3 or TRBV12-4 and TRBJ2-1, with 15 bases matching TRBD2. Unmatched junction bases numbered 4, after V lost 3 bases and J lost 4 bases. This CDR3 is built from 17 residues. CDR3 region: CASSLKGLAGGYNEQFF. The CDR3 nucleotides are TGTGCCAGCAGTTTGAAGGGACTAGCGGGAGGATACAATGAGCAGTTCTTC.

The rearrangement links TRBV29-1 to TRBJ1-2; D is unclear. Germline CDR1 and CDR2: SQVTM and ANQGSEA. This CDR3 has 12 amino acids. V was trimmed by 4 bases and J by 5 bases, leaving 11 bases between them. For the CDR3, the DNA is TGCAGCGTTGGAAGTCAGGCGTATGGCTACACCTTC. Protein product: CSVGSQAYGYTF.

This clonotype occurred a few times. This rearrangement joins TRBV20-1 to TRBJ2-7, with 10 positions matching TRBD1. CDR1 DFQATT and CDR2 SNEGSKA come from the germline V gene (reference sequence). Losses at the gene ends were 6 bases for V and 5 bases for J; bases not matched to a gene: 10. CDR3 length: 14 residues. CDR3 DNA: TGCAGTGCAACCGGGACAGGGGAACTCCACGAGCAGTACTTC. Protein: CSATGTGELHEQYF.

The rearrangement uses TRBV7-9 and TRBJ1-2; 7 bases match TRBD1. Trimming at V came to 7 bases and at J to 4 bases, leaving 9 bases not matched to a gene. CDR3 length: 14 amino acids. Germline CDR1 reads SEHNR; CDR2 reads FQNEAQ (reference sequence). The CDR3 loop is CASTLRGGGYGYTF. CDR3 in DNA: TGTGCCAGCACCCTTAGAGGGGGCGGCTATGGCTACACCTTC.